These 25 T cell receptor beta chains share one sample of origin, sequenced in a study of blood T cell repertoires in COVID-19. Profiled with immunoSEQ multiplex PCR; TCRdb holds only in-frame clones, not every one. The repertoire includes approximately 150,000 clones, almost 85% of them detected once, and roughly 15% sits in the top ten. Specimen: peripheral blood. Source of these receptors: a human donor with acute or convalescent COVID-19. The donor label of this sample is uncertain.

The V and J genes are TRBV6-5 and TRBJ1-2; D might be TRBD1 (6 bases). Between the trimmed V and J ends, which lost 2 bases and 3 bases, there was a span of 13 bases. The CDR3 runs 15 residues. From germline, CDR1 is MNHEY and CDR2 SVGAGI. CDR3 sequence: CASSYGDPGDYGYTF. The CDR3 DNA sequence: TGTGCCAGCAGTTACGGGGATCCAGGGGACTATGGCTACACCTTC.

This clone was counted a single time. The J gene is TRBJ1-4, the V gene TRBV4-3; 10 bases are a match to TRBD1. The CDR3 loop spans 16 amino acids. Germline CDR1 LGHNA, CDR2 YSLEER. After removal of 4 bases from V and 3 bases from J, the junction contained 5 bases not matched to a gene. CDR3 sequence: CASSLGQGEANEKLFF. CDR3 sequence (DNA): TGCGCCAGCAGCCTAGGACAGGGGGAAGCTAATGAAAAACTGTTTTTT.

V is TRBV7-2 and J is TRBJ2-1; TRBD2 agrees at 10 bases. The CDR3 length is 16 residues. The V gene end was trimmed by 5 bases and the J gene end by 4 bases; junction bases not matched to a gene: 8. Germline V gives CDR1 SGHTA, CDR2 FQGNSA. The chain's CDR3 is CASSGIAGGIYNEQFF. CDR3 nucleotide sequence: TGTGCCAGCAGCGGCATAGCGGGGGGTATTTACAATGAGCAGTTCTTC. Using reference TRBV7-2 and TRBJ2-1 for the parts outside the CDR3, the full variable domain is GAGVSQSPSNKVTEKGKDVELRCDPISGHTALYWYRQSLGQGLEFLIYFQGNSAPDKSGLPSDRFSAERTGGSVSTLTIQRTQQEDSAVYLCASSGIAGGIYNEQFFGPGTRLTVL.

This chain uses TRBV5-1 with TRBJ2-7; TRBD2 might be the D (7 bases). V gave up 1 base and J gave up 2 bases, with 16 bases separating them. Per the germline V gene, CDR1 is SGHRS and CDR2 is YFSETQ. The CDR3 loop spans 16 amino acids. The CDR3 coding sequence is TGCGCCAGCAGCTTGTCCCTGGGAGGGGGGACCTACGAGCAGTACTTC. As protein: CASSLSLGGGTYEQYF.

This clone was detected a few times. In DNA, the CDR3 is TGTGCCAGCAGTGAATACCGCGGCTCTGGGGCCAACGTCCTGACTTTC. This sequence encodes CASSEYRGSGANVLTF. V is TRBV25-1 and J is TRBJ2-6; no clear D gene. Germline loops: CDR1 MGHDK, CDR2 SYGVNS. V was clipped by 0 bases and J by 0 bases, with 6 bases between them. The CDR3 length is 16 residues.

The chain uses TRBV9 and TRBJ1-1; no clear D gene. Per the germline V gene, CDR1 is SGDLS and CDR2 is YYNGEE. The V end was cut by 3 bases, the J end by 1 base, with 10 bases between. This CDR3 has 14 residues. The CDR3 nucleotides read TGTGCCAGCAGCGCGGCCGGGTGGAACACTGAAGCTTTCTTT. Its translation is CASSAAGWNTEAFF.

The chain is built from TRBV11-2 and TRBJ2-4; maybe TRBD1 (6 bases). The CDR3 sequence is 16 residues long. CDR1 SGHAT and CDR2 FQNNGV come from the germline V gene. Trimming took off 1 base at V and 3 bases at J, with 13 bases between the two ends. In DNA, the CDR3 is TGTGCCAGCAGCTTAGGGCGTCGAGGGGGCAAAAACATTCAGTACTTC. This sequence encodes CASSLGRRGGKNIQYF.

This chain links TRBV4-1 with TRBJ2-7, with D possibly being TRBD2 (7 bases). The CDR3 contains 14 residues. Germline CDR1 is MGHRA and CDR2 is YSYEKL. V lost 4 bases to trimming and J lost 2 bases, with 12 bases between them. DNA for the CDR3: TGCGCCAGCAGCCGGGTCGGGGGGCCCTACGAGCAGTACTTC. Protein sequence: CASSRVGGPYEQYF.

The rearrangement links TRBV19 to TRBJ1-4; D may be TRBD1 (6 bases). Trimming stripped 6 bases from V and 5 bases from J, with 16 bases between. From germline, CDR1 is LNHDA and CDR2 SQIVND (reference sequence). The CDR3 runs to 15 residues. The CDR3 DNA reads as TGTGCCAGTAGACGTCCAGGGGCAGGGAATGAAAAACTGTTTTTT. It encodes CASRRPGAGNEKLFF. The variable domain in full, with the rest retrieved from reference TRBV19 and TRBJ1-4, is DGGITQSPKYLFRKEGQNVTLSCEQNLNHDAMYWYRQDPGQGLRLIYYSQIVNDFQKGDIAEGYSVSREKKESFPLTVTSAQKNPTAFYLCASRRPGAGNEKLFFGSGTQLSVL.

This chain connects TRBV4-2 to TRBJ2-1; 7 nucleotides align to TRBD2. CDR3 length: 16 amino acids. Per germline, CDR1 LGHNA and CDR2 YNFKEQ. V trimming: 0 bases; J trimming: 4 bases; junction bases outside the gene matches: 6. The CDR3 spells CASSQDTSGVYNEQFF. For the CDR3, the DNA is TGTGCCAGCAGCCAAGATACGAGCGGGGTGTACAATGAGCAGTTCTTC.

This clone was counted between two and nine times. This chain links TRBV19 with TRBJ1-5, with D tentatively TRBD1 (5 bases). Per germline, CDR1 LNHDA and CDR2 SQIVND (reference sequence). The V gene lost 9 bases and the J gene lost 5 bases, with 14 bases spanning the gap. CDR3 length: 13 amino acids. CDR3 DNA sequence: TGTGCCAGCACCTTGAGGGACTATCAGCCCCAGCATTTT. It specifies CASTLRDYQPQHF.

The V call is TRBV6-5, the J call TRBJ1-1, with 7 bases aligning to TRBD1. The CDR3 extends over 12 amino acids. Germline CDR1 and CDR2: MNHEY and SVGAGI. Trimming took 4 bases from V and 8 from J; bases not matched to a gene: 4. CDR3 in amino acids: CASSSPGQEAFF. The CDR3 DNA sequence: TGTGCCAGCAGTTCCCCGGGACAGGAAGCTTTCTTT.

This chain joins TRBV5-1 and TRBJ2-3; 9 positions match TRBD2. The junction had 16 bases not matched to a gene; V was cut back by 4 bases and J by 7 bases. Germline CDR1 SGHRS, CDR2 YFSETQ. This CDR3 is 17 amino acids long. CDR3 sequence reads: CASSPSALSGGLNTQYF. The CDR3 DNA is TGCGCCAGCAGCCCGTCGGCGCTGAGCGGGGGGTTGAATACGCAGTATTTT.

The chain joins TRBV30 to TRBJ1-5, with a tentative D call TRBD1 (5 bases). Germline values: CDR1 GTSNPN, CDR2 SVGIG (reference sequence). The CDR3 is 13 amino acids. V lost 5 bases to trimming and J lost 0 bases, with 8 bases between them. The CDR3 is CAWGRDSNQPQHF. CDR3 nucleotide sequence: TGTGCCTGGGGCAGGGATAGCAATCAGCCCCAGCATTTT. The whole variable domain, remainder taken from reference TRBV30 and TRBJ1-5, is SQTIHQWPATLVQPVGSPLSLECTVEGTSNPNLYWYRQAAGRGLQLLFYSVGIGQISSEVPQNLSASRPQDRQFILSSKKLLLSDSGFYLCAWGRDSNQPQHFGDGTRLSIL.

The rearrangement uses TRBV9 and TRBJ2-1; 8 positions match TRBD2. Germline V gene lookup returns CDR1 SGDLS and CDR2 YYNGEE. The CDR3 extends over 16 amino acids. J lost 5 bases, V lost 4 bases, and 11 bases had no gene match. The CDR3 is CASSPPLGGGNNEQFF. Written as DNA, the CDR3 is TGTGCCAGCAGCCCCCCTCTTGGCGGGGGGAACAATGAGCAGTTCTTC.

The V and J genes are TRBV2 and TRBJ2-3; D is unclear. The germline V gene encodes CDR1 SNHLY and CDR2 FYNNEI. The CDR3 sequence is 15 residues long. Deletions cut 10 bases from V and 3 bases from J, with 20 bases between. The CDR3 nucleotides read TGTGCCAACCAAGTGGAAGGCGGTAGAACAGATACGCAGTATTTT. Translating it yields CANQVEGGRTDTQYF.

This chain joins TRBV5-1 and TRBJ1-2; no clear D. The germline CDR1 and CDR2 sequences are SGHRS and YFSETQ. This CDR3 region has 14 residues. V lost 3 bases to trimming and J lost 3 bases, with 12 bases between them. The CDR3 DNA reads as TGCGCCAGCAGCTGGTCCGGAGATGACTATGGCTACACCTTC. It translates to CASSWSGDDYGYTF.

The chain combines TRBV5-1 with TRBJ1-2; maybe TRBD1 (5 bases). CDR3 length equals 15 residues. Trimming left V 4 bases short and J 3 bases short, with 16 bases between. CDR1 is SGHRS and CDR2 is YFSETQ in the germline V gene. The CDR3 nucleotides are TGCGCCAGCAGCACCCTAGGCAGGGAAGACTATGGCTACACCTTC. It is translated as CASSTLGREDYGYTF.

This clone was detected only once. The V gene is TRBV4-1, the J gene TRBJ2-5; no clear D gene. The CDR3 sequence is 15 residues long. Germline lookup yields CDR1 MGHRA and CDR2 YSYEKL. V lost 0 bases and J lost 5, with 13 bases in between. CDR3: CASSQDEQTAETQYF. CDR3 nucleotide sequence: TGCGCCAGCAGCCAAGATGAACAGACGGCGGAGACCCAGTACTTC.

The chain employs TRBV5-8 and TRBJ2-5; 10 bases fit TRBD1. Germline-derived CDR1 and CDR2 are SGHTS and YDEGEE. The ends lost 4 bases at V and 0 bases at J; junction bases unmatched: 6. The CDR3 spans 16 residues. CDR3 in DNA: TGTGCCAGCAGCACCCCCGGGACAGGGGACCAAGAGACCCAGTACTTC. As protein: CASSTPGTGDQETQYF.

This clone appeared once. The V gene is TRBV11-2, the J gene TRBJ2-1; D call uncertain. The CDR3 runs 12 residues. From germline, CDR1 is SGHAT and CDR2 FQNNGV. V was trimmed by 5 bases and J by 6 bases, leaving 8 bases between them. The CDR3 nucleotides are TGTGCCAGCAGCCCCAGCGTCAATGAGCAGTTCTTC. Translation gives CASSPSVNEQFF. Based on the CDR3 plus reference TRBV11-2 and TRBJ2-1, the full variable domain is EAGVAQSPRYKIIEKRQSVAFWCNPISGHATLYWYQQILGQGPKLLIQFQNNGVVDDSQLPKDRFSAERLKGVDSTLKIQPAKLEDSAVYLCASSPSVNEQFFGPGTRLTVL.

The V gene is TRBV4-1, the J gene TRBJ2-3; D ambiguous. The CDR3 has 12 amino acids. V was pared by 1 base and J by 4 bases, with 3 bases between. Germline CDR1 and CDR2: MGHRA and YSYEKL. CDR3 sequence: CASSQGPDTQYF. In DNA form, the CDR3 reads TGCGCCAGCAGCCAAGGGCCAGATACGCAGTATTTT.

The chain couples TRBV23-1 to TRBJ1-4; D is possibly TRBD1 (6 bases). TRBV23-1 is treated as an ORF (open reading frame) with a function not yet certain. The germline V and J ends were trimmed by 1 base and 5 bases, with 26 bases remaining between them. This CDR3 comprises 20 residues. This CDR3 reads CASSQWNSVTGTKGNEKLFF. CDR3 bases: TGCGCCAGCAGTCAATGGAACTCGGTAACGGGGACAAAAGGGAATGAAAAACTGTTTTTT.

In this sample, this clone turned up a few times. The chain is built from TRBV7-3 and TRBJ2-3; 9 bases are a match to TRBD1. The CDR3 is 16 amino acids. V lost 5 bases and J lost 4; bases outside the gene matches: 10. Germline-derived CDR1 and CDR2 are SGHTA and FQGTGA. The CDR3 DNA follows: TGTGCCAGCAGCCAACAGGGGGCGATGGTTCCAGATACGCAGTATTTT. Its protein is CASSQQGAMVPDTQYF.

The rearrangement links TRBV7-6 to TRBJ2-7; the match to TRBD1 covers 9 bases. This CDR3 comprises 16 residues. The germline V gene encodes CDR1 SGHVS and CDR2 FNYEAQ. Trimming took 4 bases from V and 3 from J; bases not matched to a gene: 10. The chain's CDR3 is CASSYKAPGQGYEQYF. In DNA, the CDR3 is TGTGCCAGCAGCTACAAGGCCCCGGGACAGGGCTACGAGCAGTACTTC.